This TCR beta chain was captured in a study of cytomegalovirus exposure and HLA in healthy donors. The study's findings and limits: Specificity of a few CMV-associated chains for CMV antigens was verified in vitro. Association of a missense DCLRE1C variant with TCR beta V- and J-gene trimming was reported in a later analysis. Reportedly, HLA-A and HLA-B alleles of most subjects were accurately predicted from TCR beta.

PCR used 60 Vbeta primers and 13 Jbeta primers. Libraries were prepared by immunoSEQ multiplex PCR; TCRdb keeps only in-frame clonotypes and omits some of them. The table lists about 200,000 clones. In regard to this clone: Antigen: not known.

Germline lookup yields CDR1 ENHRY and CDR2 SYGVKD. The CDR3 sequence is 12 residues long. Trimming removed 10 bases from V and 7 bases from J; junction bases left unmatched: 4. This chain links TRBV10-3 with TRBJ2-1; 10 nucleotides align to TRBD2. The sequenced sample consisted of PBMCs. This clonotype was obtained from a girl aged 2 to 10 in good health and CMV-seropositive. The CDR3 loop is CATLAGGNEQFF. The CDR3 coding sequence is TGTGCCACCTTAGCGGGAGGAAATGAGCAGTTCTTC.